A single sample gave rise to the 8 T cell receptor beta chains below, sequenced in a study of PD-L1 blockade in urothelial cancer. Repertoires were generated with immunoSEQ multiplex PCR, while TCRdb's copy carries only in-frame clones and drops some. The sample holds about 91,000 clones, over 90% seen once. This material consisted of PBMCs, taken around atezolizumab (anti-PD-L1) treatment. The source is a man between 60 and 75 years old with urothelial cancer.

The chain couples TRBV7-8 to TRBJ2-2; TRBD2 matches 8 bases. The junction had 5 bases not matched to a gene; V was cut back by 2 bases and J by 0 bases. The germline CDR1 and CDR2 sequences are SGHVS and FQNEAQ. This CDR3 contains 17 residues. Written as DNA, the CDR3 is TGTGCCAGCAGCTTAATGCCTAGCGGGTCGAACACCGGGGAGCTGTTTTTT. Protein product: CASSLMPSGSNTGELFF.

The rearrangement links TRBV10-3 to TRBJ2-7; D is perhaps TRBD1 (6 bases). The CDR3 has 14 residues. Germline V lookup: CDR1 ENHRY, CDR2 SYGVKD. V was trimmed by 3 bases and J by 1 base, leaving 10 bases between them. The CDR3 sequence is CAISDGTKSYEQYF. The CDR3, as DNA: TGTGCCATCAGTGACGGGACAAAATCCTACGAGCAGTACTTC.

This chain joins TRBV5-1 and TRBJ1-4, with 9 positions matching TRBD1. In germline, CDR1 is SGHRS, CDR2 YFSETQ. This CDR3 has 19 amino acids. V lost 2 bases and J lost 0; bases outside the gene matches: 11. CDR3 nucleotides: TGCGCCAGCAGCTTTGGGGGCAGACAGGGGGAGGCAACTAATGAAAAACTGTTTTTT. Translating it yields CASSFGGRQGEATNEKLFF.

This chain links TRBV27 with TRBJ1-2; possibly TRBD1 for D (6 bases). In germline, CDR1 is MNHEY, CDR2 SMNVEV (reference sequence). V was cut by 7 bases and J by 8 bases, with 14 bases left in between. The CDR3 has 12 amino acids. The CDR3 region is CASTTGIWGYTF. The CDR3 nucleotides read TGTGCCAGCACAACAGGGATTTGGGGCTACACCTTC.

This clone was seen a single time. The chain is built from TRBV7-9 and TRBJ1-5; D is ambiguous. This CDR3 region has 15 residues. Germline V gene sequence: CDR1 SEHNR, CDR2 FQNEAQ (reference sequence). With 5 bases removed from V and 0 bases from J, the gap between germline ends came to 11 bases. The CDR3 protein is CASSPLGDSNQPQHF. The CDR3 bases are TGTGCCAGCAGCCCCCTCGGGGATAGCAATCAGCCCCAGCATTTT.

CDR3 DNA sequence: TGCGCCAGCAGAGGACGGCGGGGGCAAAACAATGAGCAGTTCTTC. Its protein is CASRGRRGQNNEQFF. The gene calls are TRBV4-3 and TRBJ2-1; D perhaps matches TRBD2 (7 bases). Trimming pared 6 bases from V and 5 bases from J, leaving 17 bases between. From germline, CDR1 is LGHNA and CDR2 YSLEER. This CDR3 has 15 residues.

This chain links TRBV9 with TRBJ2-1; tentative D call: TRBD1 (5 bases). Deletions cut 0 bases from V and 9 bases from J, with 7 bases between. The germline CDR1 and CDR2 sequences are SGDLS and YYNGEE. The CDR3 spans 12 residues. This CDR3 reads CASSVGGGEQFF. In DNA, the CDR3 is TGTGCCAGCAGCGTAGGGGGCGGTGAGCAGTTCTTC.

This clone has just one count. The J gene is TRBJ2-2, the V gene TRBV19, with a weak D call TRBD2 (7 bases). Germline values: CDR1 LNHDA, CDR2 SQIVND (reference sequence). Trimming cost V 11 bases and J 8 bases, with 30 bases left between them. The CDR3 contains 17 residues. In nucleotides, the CDR3 is TGTGCCTCCTTATCAGCGTCGGCGGGGGCTTTGCCGGGGGAGCTGTTTTTT. Translation gives CASLSASAGALPGELFF.